These 4 T cell receptor beta chains came from one sample sequenced in a study of blood T cell repertoires in COVID-19. TCRdb keeps only in-frame clones here, not all; method: immunoSEQ multiplex PCR. The table records some 190,000 clones, 84% of them present only once. The source material was peripheral blood. All receptors come from a woman aged 80 or older with COVID-19, enrolled during active disease.

The genes are TRBV2 and TRBJ1-6, with D tentatively TRBD1 (5 bases). This CDR3 has 14 amino acids. Trimming stripped 5 bases from V and 5 bases from J, with 10 bases between. Germline V gene lookup returns CDR1 SNHLY and CDR2 FYNNEI. Here the CDR3 DNA reads TGTGCCAGCAGTCCTCAGGGCAATAATTCACCCCTCCACTTT. Translating gives CASSPQGNNSPLHF.

CDR3 in amino acids: CASSLVGGWNYGYTF. The CDR3 nucleotides read TGTGCCAGCAGCTTAGTTGGAGGCTGGAACTATGGCTACACCTTC. The chain couples TRBV11-2 to TRBJ1-2, with unresolved D. The germline CDR1 and CDR2 sequences are SGHAT and FQNNGV. The CDR3 contains 15 residues. V lost 1 base and J lost 2, with 11 bases in between.

The V and J genes are TRBV19 and TRBJ1-6; 9 nucleotides line up with TRBD1. The CDR3 is 13 amino acids. Unmatched junction bases numbered 6, after V lost 11 bases and J lost 7 bases. Germline V gene sequence: CDR1 LNHDA, CDR2 SQIVND (reference sequence). The chain's CDR3 is CACNRGRNSPLHF. The CDR3 region has the DNA TGTGCCTGTAACAGGGGGCGGAATTCACCCCTCCACTTT.

The chain is built from TRBV9 and TRBJ1-1; TRBD1 matches at 9 bases. The CDR3 loop spans 16 amino acids. Germline V gene data show CDR1 as SGDLS and CDR2 as YYNGEE. The V gene end was trimmed by 3 bases and the J gene end by 1 base; junction bases not matched to a gene: 7. The DNA for the CDR3 is TGTGCCAGCAGCGCCGGGACAGGGATGACGAACACTGAAGCTTTCTTT. It specifies CASSAGTGMTNTEAFF.